The rows below give T cell receptor beta chains drawn from one sample of a study of CD8 T cells in ankylosing spondylitis. TCRdb called the 5' RACE reads again in MiXCR, with one record for every CDR3 protein. Of 700,000 to 1,000,000 distinct CDR3 sequences in the sample, 12% are singletons; the top ten hold roughly 0.51%. Input material: blood, either unsorted or a sorted T cell fraction (not recorded which). Receptor source: a male donor with ankylosing spondylitis. Both conserved end residues are part of each CDR3. A D gene is named only where the DNA matches it firmly.

CDR3: CASSPSRGGAYEQYF; V: TRBV2; D: TRBD2; J: TRBJ2-7
CDR3: CASSPSPERGGENIQYF; V: TRBV4-3; D: TRBD2; J: TRBJ2-4
CDR3: CSALDRGYEQYF; V: TRBV20-1; D: TRBD1; J: TRBJ2-7
CDR3: CSAQRGSVDYEQYF; V: TRBV20-1; D: TRBD2; J: TRBJ2-7
CDR3: CASSTGQFQETQYF; V: TRBV5-1; D: NA; J: TRBJ2-5
CDR3: CASSLAETYEQYF; V: TRBV5-1; D: NA; J: TRBJ2-7
CDR3: CASSFRGGQGETQYF; V: TRBV7-2; D: TRBD1; J: TRBJ2-5
CDR3: CASSSGLARADTQYF; V: TRBV5-1; D: TRBD2; J: TRBJ2-3
CDR3: CASSSGQGSYGYTF; V: TRBV5-1; D: TRBD1; J: TRBJ1-2
CDR3: CAISESGLLNNEQFF; V: TRBV10-3; D: NA; J: TRBJ2-1
CDR3: CSASSVNQPQHF; V: TRBV20-1; D: NA; J: TRBJ1-5
CDR3: CASTTRPGTDTQYF; V: TRBV5-5; D: NA; J: TRBJ2-3
CDR3: CASSPRAGRTGELFF; V: TRBV6-1; D: NA; J: TRBJ2-2
CDR3: CASSLVDVVGSGNTIYF; V: TRBV7-2; D: NA; J: TRBJ1-3
CDR3: CASSFIGRQLNTEAFF; V: TRBV7-2; D: NA; J: TRBJ1-1
CDR3: CASSFGTARGELFF; V: TRBV5-1; D: NA; J: TRBJ2-2
CDR3: CAISESTSQGSGDEQYF; V: TRBV10-3; D: NA; J: TRBJ2-7
CDR3: CASSKWGAPPGGEQFF; V: TRBV4-3; D: NA; J: TRBJ2-1
CDR3: CASSSGQPQETQYF; V: TRBV5-1; D: TRBD1; J: TRBJ2-5
CDR3: CSVEVSPIVGLF; V: TRBV29-1; D: NA; J: TRBJ1-2
CDR3: CSVEFGDSYTF; V: TRBV29-1; D: NA; J: TRBJ1-2
CDR3: CASTTSAGGYPGEQFF; V: TRBV6-1; D: TRBD2; J: TRBJ2-1
CDR3: CSAKPYRVNTEAFF; V: TRBV20-1; D: NA; J: TRBJ1-1
CDR3: CASSLQDRDLNGYTF; V: TRBV5-6; D: TRBD1; J: TRBJ1-2
CDR3: CASSLARGEGLYEQYF; V: TRBV5-1; D: NA; J: TRBJ2-7
CDR3: CSARLPIGGVNTGELFF; V: TRBV20-1; D: TRBD1; J: TRBJ2-2
CDR3: CASSLGTGSRSMNTEAFF; V: TRBV5-1; D: TRBD1; J: TRBJ1-1
CDR3: CASREAGGASSYEQYF; V: TRBV28; D: NA; J: TRBJ2-7
CDR3: CASSQDTRNQPQHF; V: TRBV4-3; D: NA; J: TRBJ1-5
CDR3: CASSLAAGEDQETQYF; V: TRBV12-3/TRBV12-4; D: NA; J: TRBJ2-5
CDR3: CSARVPPTGTEAFF; V: TRBV20-1; D: NA; J: TRBJ1-1
CDR3: CASSLDRGVYGYTF; V: TRBV5-1; D: TRBD1; J: TRBJ1-2